These 4 T cell receptor beta chains came from one sample sequenced in a study of blood T cell repertoires in COVID-19. The table came from immunoSEQ multiplex PCR; TCRdb's copy has only in-frame clones and leaves some out. This sample has a few hundred thousand clones, with around 90% found just once. The sequencing input was peripheral blood. These receptors all stem from a man in his fifties or sixties with acute or convalescent COVID-19.

The chain is built from TRBV6-6 and TRBJ2-2; 7 bases line up with TRBD1. CDR1 and CDR2 (germline): MNHNY, SVGAGI (reference sequence). V gave up 5 bases and J gave up 3 bases; unmatched junction bases: 15. This CDR3 has 18 residues. CDR3 residues: CASSPINTGVGYTGELFF. The CDR3, as DNA: TGTGCCAGCAGTCCAATCAACACAGGGGTCGGGTACACCGGGGAGCTGTTTTTT.

This clone was found once. This chain connects TRBV11-2 to TRBJ1-2; the match to TRBD1 covers 7 bases. Losses at the gene ends were 4 bases for V and 3 bases for J; bases not matched to a gene: 5. Germline values: CDR1 SGHAT, CDR2 FQNNGV. This CDR3 region has 14 residues. Here the CDR3 reads CASSSIRGYYGYTF. CDR3 in DNA: TGTGCCAGCAGCTCGATCAGGGGGTACTATGGCTACACCTTC.

The CDR3 DNA reads as TGTGCCAGCAGTCTTACTAGTGCAGAGACCCAGTACTTC. Protein product: CASSLTSAETQYF. The gene calls are TRBV12-3 or TRBV12-4 and TRBJ2-5, with D perhaps matching TRBD2 (5 bases). The CDR3 runs to 13 residues. The V end lost 5 bases, the J end lost 4 bases, and 11 bases lay between the germline ends.

The rearrangement joins TRBV19 to TRBJ1-1; 10 bases map to TRBD1. Germline assignment: CDR1 LNHDA and CDR2 SQIVND (reference sequence). Trimming at V came to 5 bases and at J to 7 bases, leaving 10 bases not matched to a gene. CDR3 length equals 15 residues. CDR3 in DNA: TGTGCCAGTAGTGCGGTAGGGACAGGGGTGAGTGAAGCTTTCTTT. This encodes CASSAVGTGVSEAFF.